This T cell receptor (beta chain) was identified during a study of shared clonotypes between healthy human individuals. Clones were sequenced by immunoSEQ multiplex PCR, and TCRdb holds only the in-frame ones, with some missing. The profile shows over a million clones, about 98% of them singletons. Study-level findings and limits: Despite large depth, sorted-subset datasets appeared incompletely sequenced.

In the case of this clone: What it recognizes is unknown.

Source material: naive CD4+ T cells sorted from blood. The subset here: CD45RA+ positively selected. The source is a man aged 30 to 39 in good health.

The CDR3, as DNA: TGTGCCAGCAGCTTCTCCGCCCTAGCGGGAGTAACCTACGAGCAGTACTTC. As protein: CASSFSALAGVTYEQYF. The chain combines TRBV5-8 with TRBJ2-7, with TRBD2 matching 10 bases. The length of the CDR3 is 17 residues. V shed 2 bases and J 2 bases; nucleotides not matched to a gene: 10. Germline lookup yields CDR1 SGHTS and CDR2 YDEGEE.